This TCR beta chain was found in a study of OX40 agonist ivuxolimab in advanced cancers. Study findings and constraints: There were also nonresponders showing low normalized T-cell clonal expansion.

Autoimmune disease history or systemic immunosuppression barred patients. Worth noting for this clone: The antigen is unknown.

Produced via immunoSEQ multiplex PCR; TCRdb's table is partial and in-frame only. Among tens of thousands of clones listed, approximately 84% were seen once. The CDR3 sequence is 16 residues long. Trimming took 1 base from V and 5 from J, leaving 18 bases between them. In germline, CDR1 is SGHRS, CDR2 YFSETQ. This receptor was identified in an adult with an advanced solid tumor such as melanoma, head and neck, liver or kidney cancer. The input for sequencing was CD4+ or CD8+ T cells sorted from blood, taken in a trial of the OX40 agonist ivuxolimab. This chain connects TRBV5-1 to TRBJ1-1, with D possibly TRBD1 on 5 matching bases. The CDR3 loop is CASSLSNRGAGTEAFF. Here the CDR3 DNA reads TGCGCCAGCAGCTTGTCTAATCGGGGCGCGGGGACTGAAGCTTTCTTT.